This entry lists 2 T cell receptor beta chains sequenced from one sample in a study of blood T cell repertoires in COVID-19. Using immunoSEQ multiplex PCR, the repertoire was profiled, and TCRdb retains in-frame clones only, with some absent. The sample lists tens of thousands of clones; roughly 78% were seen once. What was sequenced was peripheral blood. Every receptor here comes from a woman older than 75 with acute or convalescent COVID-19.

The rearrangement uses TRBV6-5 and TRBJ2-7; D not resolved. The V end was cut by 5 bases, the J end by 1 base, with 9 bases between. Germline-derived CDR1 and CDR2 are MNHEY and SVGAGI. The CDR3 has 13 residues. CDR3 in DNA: TGTGCCAGCAGTCCCGCGACATCCTACGAGCAGTACTTC. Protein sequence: CASSPATSYEQYF.

The CDR3 loop is CASSEAAGSYNEQFF. The CDR3 nucleotides read TGTGCCAGCAGTGAAGCAGCGGGCTCCTACAATGAGCAGTTCTTC. The chain joins TRBV6-1 to TRBJ2-1; D may be TRBD2 (6 bases). Germline CDR1 MNHNS, CDR2 SASEGT. Deletions cut 0 bases from V and 0 bases from J, with 6 bases between. This CDR3 region has 15 residues.